Listed below are T cell receptor beta chains from one sample, sequenced in a study of blood T cell repertoires in COVID-19. TCRdb's table, derived via immunoSEQ multiplex PCR, lists solely in-frame clones and lacks some. The sample has around 250,000 clones, 65% to 90% seen once. The sample was PBMCs or T cells enriched from blood (not recorded which). These receptors were obtained from a woman between 50 and 59 years old with acute COVID-19. CDR3s include the opening cysteine and the closing phenylalanine or tryptophan. D genes are given only for firm matches. Clone size is shown for a subset of rows, as once, few, many or a class of expanded clone.

>NA|NA|TRBV18|TRBJ1-2
CASSPSSSWYGYTF
TGTGCCAGCTCACCGTCGAGTTCCTGGTATGGCTACACCTTC
>NA|NA|TRBV18|TRBJ1-3
CASSPPGRQTPTIYF
TGTGCCAGCTCACCACCGGGGAGACAAACTCCCACCATATATTTT
>NA|NA|TRBV20-1|TRBJ1-1
CSARRTEAFF
TGCAGTGCAAGGAGGACGGAAGCTTTCTTT
>NA|TRBD2|TRBV15|TRBJ2-5
CATSRRTSGAQETQYF
TGTGCCACCAGCAGGCGGACTAGCGGGGCGCAAGAGACCCAGTACTTC
>NA|TRBD2|TRBV7-7|TRBJ2-1
CASSSGTSGNNEQFF
TGTGCCAGCAGCTCCGGGACTAGCGGGAACAATGAGCAGTTCTTC
>NA|TRBD1|TRBV11-2|TRBJ2-7
CASSFTVGTGAYEQYF
TGTGCCAGCAGCTTTACGGTGGGGACAGGGGCCTACGAGCAGTACTTC
>NA|NA|TRBV11-3|TRBJ2-1
CASSLGRDEQFF
TGTGCCAGCAGCTTAGGACGGGATGAGCAGTTCTTC
>NA|NA|TRBV7-9|TRBJ2-7
CASSSGGTGLFDEQYF
TGTGCCAGCAGCTCCGGGGGGACAGGTCTGTTCGACGAGCAGTACTTC
>many|TRBD1|TRBV19|TRBJ1-5
CASSGTGGNQPQHF
TGTGCCAGTAGTGGGACAGGGGGCAATCAGCCCCAGCATTTT
>NA|TRBD2|TRBV19|TRBJ2-7
CASSGLAGASSYEQYF
TGTGCCAGTAGTGGACTAGCGGGGGCAAGCTCCTACGAGCAGTACTTC
>NA|TRBD2|TRBV6-6|TRBJ2-3
CASSYVAGAGDTQYF
TGTGCCAGCAGTTACGTAGCGGGGGCGGGGGATACGCAGTATTTT
>NA|TRBD1|TRBV5-1|TRBJ2-4
CASSKGQGSNIQYF
TGCGCCAGCAGCAAGGGACAGGGCTCGAACATTCAGTACTTC
>few|NA|TRBV6-1|TRBJ2-1
CASSEGLRGYEQFF
TGTGCCAGCAGTGAGGGACTCCGGGGCTATGAGCAGTTCTTC
>NA|NA|TRBV7-9|TRBJ1-4
CASSSGVLNEKLFF
TGTGCCAGCAGCTCCGGGGTCCTTAATGAAAAACTGTTTTTT
>NA|NA|TRBV25-1|TRBJ1-2
CASSEYGFYGYTF
TGTGCCAGCAGTGAATACGGGTTCTATGGCTACACCTTC
>few|TRBD2|TRBV15|TRBJ2-1
CATNDGGSYNEQFF
TGTGCCACCAACGACGGGGGGTCATACAATGAGCAGTTCTTC
>NA|NA|TRBV25-1|TRBJ1-1
CASSGLGVNTEAFF
TGTGCCAGCAGTGGGCTAGGGGTAAACACTGAAGCTTTCTTT
>NA|TRBD1|TRBV6-2/TRBV6-3|TRBJ1-5
CASSYPTGAGQPQHF
TGTGCCAGCAGTTACCCGACAGGGGCGGGTCAGCCCCAGCATTTT
>once|NA|TRBV15|TRBJ2-7
CATSRAGSVGHEQYF
TGTGCCACCAGCAGAGCCGGGTCCGTCGGCCACGAGCAGTACTTC
>NA|NA|TRBV6-5|TRBJ2-3
CASSSHLPSTDTQYF
TGTGCCAGCAGCTCCCACCTACCATCCACAGATACGCAGTATTTT
>NA|NA|TRBV4-1|TRBJ1-6
CASRQDAAYSPLHF
TGCGCCAGCAGACAGGACGCGGCTTATTCACCCCTCCACTTT
>NA|NA|TRBV7-9|TRBJ1-5
CASSLEGSSNQPQHF
TGTGCCAGCAGCTTAGAGGGGTCATCCAATCAGCCCCAGCATTTT
>NA|NA|TRBV3-1/TRBV3-2|TRBJ1-1
CASSQAGGMANTEAFF
TGTGCCAGCAGCCAAGCGGGGGGAATGGCGAACACTGAAGCTTTCTTT
>once|TRBD1|TRBV3-1/TRBV3-2|TRBJ1-5
CASSQRTGGHQPQHF
TGTGCCAGCAGCCAAAGGACAGGGGGCCATCAGCCCCAGCATTTT
>few|TRBD1|TRBV2|TRBJ1-1
CASSRQGNTEAFF
TGTGCCAGCAGTCGACAGGGGAACACTGAAGCTTTCTTT
>NA|TRBD1|TRBV3-1/TRBV3-2|TRBJ1-5
CAAGQGGNQPQHF
TGTGCCGCCGGACAGGGTGGTAATCAGCCCCAGCATTTT
>NA|NA|TRBV3-1/TRBV3-2|TRBJ1-1
CASSQDKGSGEAFF
TGTGCCAGCAGCCAAGATAAGGGCAGCGGTGAAGCTTTCTTT
>NA|NA|TRBV5-1|TRBJ1-5
CASSLGGRADQPQHF
TGCGCCAGCAGCTTGGGGGGCAGGGCTGATCAGCCCCAGCATTTT
>NA|NA|TRBV14|TRBJ1-2
CASSQDHRVLGYTF
TGTGCCAGCAGCCAAGACCACAGGGTTCTCGGCTACACCTTC
>NA|TRBD1|TRBV19|TRBJ1-5
CASSGTGGYGQPQHF
TGTGCCAGTAGTGGGACAGGGGGCTACGGTCAGCCCCAGCATTTT
>NA|NA|TRBV4-2|TRBJ2-5
CASSQEQVPQETQYF
TGTGCCAGCAGCCAAGAACAGGTCCCTCAAGAGACCCAGTACTTC
>NA|NA|TRBV4-3|TRBJ2-1
CASSQEGRGRGTYNEQFF
TGCGCCAGCAGCCAAGAAGGGCGAGGGCGCGGGACCTACAATGAGCAGTTCTTC
>NA|NA|TRBV19|TRBJ1-2
CASRRQEAYGYTF
TGTGCCAGTCGAAGACAGGAGGCCTATGGCTACACCTTC
>NA|TRBD1|TRBV30|TRBJ1-5
CAWSATGQGSNQPQHF
TGTGCCTGGAGTGCTACGGGACAGGGAAGTAATCAGCCCCAGCATTTT
>NA|NA|TRBV2|TRBJ1-1
CASSVSGIRNTEAFF
TGTGCCAGCAGTGTTTCAGGGATTCGGAACACTGAAGCTTTCTTT
>NA|TRBD1|TRBV9|TRBJ2-7
CASSVGTGAYEQYF
TGTGCCAGCAGCGTAGGGACAGGGGCCTACGAGCAGTACTTC
>NA|NA|TRBV27|TRBJ1-1
CASSLGAANTEAFF
TGTGCCAGCAGTTTGGGGGCAGCTAACACTGAAGCTTTCTTT
>NA|NA|TRBV7-6|TRBJ1-1
CASSLGTLRVGTEAFF
TGTGCCAGCAGCTTAGGCACGTTACGGGTTGGCACTGAAGCTTTCTTT
>NA|TRBD1|TRBV13|TRBJ2-7
CASSLRQGVVYEQYF
TGTGCCAGCAGCTTGAGACAGGGAGTAGTTTACGAGCAGTACTTC
>NA|NA|TRBV5-1|TRBJ1-1
CASSLDRFTEAFF
TGCGCCAGCAGCTTGGATCGGTTCACTGAAGCTTTCTTT
>NA|NA|TRBV12-3/TRBV12-4|TRBJ2-5
CASSFVRKETQYF
TGTGCCAGCAGTTTCGTGCGTAAAGAGACCCAGTACTTC
>NA|NA|TRBV5-1|TRBJ1-1
CASSSAGGKLITEAFF
TGCGCCAGCAGCTCTGCGGGGGGCAAATTGATAACTGAAGCTTTCTTT
>NA|NA|TRBV4-3|TRBJ2-5
CASAPGKGETQYF
TGCGCCAGCGCCCCGGGGAAGGGAGAGACCCAGTACTTC